This T cell receptor (beta chain) originates from a study of CD8 T cells in ankylosing spondylitis. Study results and caveats: Disease-linked clones reportedly showed significant enrichment in matched ankylosing spondylitis synovial fluid. What appeared characteristic of ankylosing spondylitis blood was a TCR beta motif of seven to nine highly homologous variants. Those disease-linked clones were CD8+; they were also relatively rare in peripheral blood.

CDR1 and CDR2 (germline): MNHEY, SVGEGT. The CDR3 spans 14 residues. J gave up 2 bases and V 8 bases, and 5 bases lay outside the gene matches. Comment on this clonotype: The antigen is undetermined.

Libraries for TCR beta were made by quantitative 5'-RACE with molecular barcodes. TCRdb used MiXCR to reprocess the 5' RACE reads, holding one entry per CDR3 protein. The sample lists around 250,000 distinct CDR3 sequences, over 15% occurring once. J is TRBJ2-1 and V is TRBV6-2 or TRBV6-3; TRBD2 agrees at 8 bases. This clonotype was sampled from a male donor with ankylosing spondylitis or in good health (not recorded which). Material: blood, either unsorted or a sorted T cell fraction (not recorded which). As DNA, the CDR3 is TGTGCCAGCCGAACGGGAGGGCCCTACAATGAGCAGTTCTTC. As protein: CASRTGGPYNEQFF.